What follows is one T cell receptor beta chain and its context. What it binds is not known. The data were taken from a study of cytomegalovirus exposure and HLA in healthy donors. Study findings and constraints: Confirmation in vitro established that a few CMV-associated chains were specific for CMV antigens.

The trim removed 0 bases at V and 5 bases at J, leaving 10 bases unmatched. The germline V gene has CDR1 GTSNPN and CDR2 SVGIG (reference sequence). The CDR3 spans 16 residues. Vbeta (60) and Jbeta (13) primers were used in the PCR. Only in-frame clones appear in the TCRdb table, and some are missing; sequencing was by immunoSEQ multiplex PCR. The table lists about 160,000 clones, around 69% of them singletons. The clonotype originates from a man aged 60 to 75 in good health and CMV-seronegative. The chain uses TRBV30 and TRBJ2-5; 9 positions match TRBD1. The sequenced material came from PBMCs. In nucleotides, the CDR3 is TGTGCCTGGAGTGTACCCAATCCTGACAGGGGGGAGACCCAGTACTTC. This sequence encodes CAWSVPNPDRGETQYF.